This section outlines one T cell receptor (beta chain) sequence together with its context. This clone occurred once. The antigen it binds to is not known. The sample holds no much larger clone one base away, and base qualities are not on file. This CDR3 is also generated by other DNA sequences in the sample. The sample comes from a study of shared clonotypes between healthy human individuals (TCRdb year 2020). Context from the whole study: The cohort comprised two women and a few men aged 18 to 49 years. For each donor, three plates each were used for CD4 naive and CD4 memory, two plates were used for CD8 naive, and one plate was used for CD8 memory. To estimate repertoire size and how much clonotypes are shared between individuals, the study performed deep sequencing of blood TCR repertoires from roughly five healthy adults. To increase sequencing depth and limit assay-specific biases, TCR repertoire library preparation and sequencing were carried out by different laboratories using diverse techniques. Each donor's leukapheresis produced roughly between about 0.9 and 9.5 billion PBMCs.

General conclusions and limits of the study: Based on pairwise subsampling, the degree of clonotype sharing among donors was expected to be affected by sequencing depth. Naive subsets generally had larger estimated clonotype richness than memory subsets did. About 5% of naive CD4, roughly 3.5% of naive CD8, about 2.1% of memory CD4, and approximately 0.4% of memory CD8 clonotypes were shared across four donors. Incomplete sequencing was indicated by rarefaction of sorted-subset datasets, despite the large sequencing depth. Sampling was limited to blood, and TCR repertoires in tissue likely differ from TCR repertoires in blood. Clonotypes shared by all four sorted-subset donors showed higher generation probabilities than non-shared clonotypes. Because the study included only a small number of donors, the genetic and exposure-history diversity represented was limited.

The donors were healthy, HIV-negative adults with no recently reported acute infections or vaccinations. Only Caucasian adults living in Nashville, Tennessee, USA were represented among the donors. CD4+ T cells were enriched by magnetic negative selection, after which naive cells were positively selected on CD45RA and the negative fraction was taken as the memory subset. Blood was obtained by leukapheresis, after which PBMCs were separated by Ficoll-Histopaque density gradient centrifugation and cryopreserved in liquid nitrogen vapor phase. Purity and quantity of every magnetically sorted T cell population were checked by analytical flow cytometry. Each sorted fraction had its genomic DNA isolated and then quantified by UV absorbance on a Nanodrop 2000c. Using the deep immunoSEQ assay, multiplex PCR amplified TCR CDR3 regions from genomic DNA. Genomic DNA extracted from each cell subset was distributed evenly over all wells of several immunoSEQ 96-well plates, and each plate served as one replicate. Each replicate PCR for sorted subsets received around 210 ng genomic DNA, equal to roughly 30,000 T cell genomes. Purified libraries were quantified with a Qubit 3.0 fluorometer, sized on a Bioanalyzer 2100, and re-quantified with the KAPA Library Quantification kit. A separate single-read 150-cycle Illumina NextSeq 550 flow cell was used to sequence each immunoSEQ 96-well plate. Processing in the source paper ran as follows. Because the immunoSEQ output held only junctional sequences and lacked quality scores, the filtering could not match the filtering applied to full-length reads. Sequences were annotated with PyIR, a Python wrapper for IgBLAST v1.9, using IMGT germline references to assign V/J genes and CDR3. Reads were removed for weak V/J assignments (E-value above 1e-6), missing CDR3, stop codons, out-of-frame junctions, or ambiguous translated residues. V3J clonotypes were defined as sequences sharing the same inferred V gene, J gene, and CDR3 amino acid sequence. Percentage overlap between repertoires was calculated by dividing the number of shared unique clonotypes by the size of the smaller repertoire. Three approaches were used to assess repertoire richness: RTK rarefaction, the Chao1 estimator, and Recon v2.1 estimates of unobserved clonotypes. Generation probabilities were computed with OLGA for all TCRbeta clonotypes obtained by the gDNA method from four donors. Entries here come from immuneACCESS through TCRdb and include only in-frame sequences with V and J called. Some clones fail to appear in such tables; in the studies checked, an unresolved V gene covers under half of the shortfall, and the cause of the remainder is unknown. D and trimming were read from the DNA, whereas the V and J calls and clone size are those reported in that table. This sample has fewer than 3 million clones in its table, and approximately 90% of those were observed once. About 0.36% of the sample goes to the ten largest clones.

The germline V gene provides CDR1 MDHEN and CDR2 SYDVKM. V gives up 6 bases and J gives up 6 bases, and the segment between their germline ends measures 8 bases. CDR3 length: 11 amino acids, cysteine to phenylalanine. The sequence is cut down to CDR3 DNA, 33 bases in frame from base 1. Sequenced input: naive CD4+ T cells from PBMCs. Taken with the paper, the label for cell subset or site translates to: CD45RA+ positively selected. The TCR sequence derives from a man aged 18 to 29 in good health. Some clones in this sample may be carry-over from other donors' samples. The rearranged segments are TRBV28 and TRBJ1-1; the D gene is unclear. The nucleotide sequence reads TGTGCCAGCAGCCCGAGCGCTGAAGCTTTCTTT. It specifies CASSPSAEAFF.